A selection of T cell receptor beta chains follows, all from one sample in a study of T-cell memory formation after mild COVID-19. TCRdb processed the 5' RACE reads anew with MiXCR; each CDR3 protein has one entry. The table has fewer than 700,000 distinct CDR3 sequences, roughly 18% seen once; the top ten hold about 12%. The sample was PBMCs or a T cell subset sorted from them (not recorded which). The receptor source for this set is an adult woman who had mild COVID-19 (a few samples of this study predate the infection). Cell type and time point are not known. The CDR3 runs from the conserved cysteine through the conserved F or W. A D gene is named only where the DNA matches it firmly. Clone size is not always given. Where it is, it says once, few, many or a class for expanded clones.

DNA: TGTGCCAGCAGCTTAAGAGAACAGGGTTCCTACGAGCAGTACTTC
CDR3: CASSLREQGSYEQYF
V: TRBV7-9
size: -
D: -
J: TRBJ2-7

DNA: TGTGCCAGCAGTTTAGGAGCAGGGGCCATCACCGGGGAGCTGTTTTTT
CDR3: CASSLGAGAITGELFF
V: TRBV12-3/TRBV12-4
size: few
D: -
J: TRBJ2-2

DNA: TGTGCCAGCAGCTTAGGTGTAGGCTCCAAGCCACCCCTCCACTTT
CDR3: CASSLGVGSKPPLHF
V: TRBV7-2
size: -
D: -
J: TRBJ1-6

DNA: TGCGCCAGCAGCTTTACAGGGGGCCGGGGGTCAGGCCTATCCTACGAGCAGTACTTC
CDR3: CASSFTGGRGSGLSYEQYF
V: TRBV5-1
size: -
D: TRBD1
J: TRBJ2-7

DNA: TGCAGTGCTAGAGTATATGGACAGGCTAATTCACCCCTCCACTTT
CDR3: CSARVYGQANSPLHF
V: TRBV20-1
size: -
D: TRBD1
J: TRBJ1-6

DNA: TGCGCCAGCAGCCAAGGGACAGGGGTCTCCACCTTC
CDR3: CASSQGTGVSTF
V: TRBV5-1
size: few
D: TRBD1
J: TRBJ1-2

DNA: TGTGCCAGCAGCCCCCAATGGCGGACGGCCGGGGAGCTGTTTTTT
CDR3: CASSPQWRTAGELFF
V: TRBV12-3/TRBV12-4
size: -
D: -
J: TRBJ2-2

DNA: TGCGCCAGCAGCCAAGAAAACCGGGGAGGGGCGTCTCAGTTCTTC
CDR3: CASSQENRGGASQFF
V: TRBV4-1
size: many
D: TRBD2
J: TRBJ2-1

DNA: TGCAGCGTGGAGCGACAGGGGCGGGCCGGGGAGCTGTTTTTT
CDR3: CSVERQGRAGELFF
V: TRBV29-1
size: -
D: TRBD1
J: TRBJ2-2

DNA: TGCAGTGCTAGAGGTTGGGTTCCGGAGGATTACGAGCAGTACTTC
CDR3: CSARGWVPEDYEQYF
V: TRBV20-1
size: few
D: -
J: TRBJ2-7

DNA: TGCGCCAGCAGCGTTGGACGCGGGACAGGGTACAATGAGCAGTTCTTC
CDR3: CASSVGRGTGYNEQFF
V: TRBV5-1
size: few
D: TRBD1
J: TRBJ2-1

DNA: TGTGCCAGCTCAGCAACAGGGAGAACTGAAGCTTTCTTT
CDR3: CASSATGRTEAFF
V: TRBV18
size: -
D: -
J: TRBJ1-1

DNA: TGTGCCACCAGTGCTACCGGACTAGCGGGGCCCAGGGAGACCCAGTACTTC
CDR3: CATSATGLAGPRETQYF
V: TRBV24-1
size: -
D: TRBD2
J: TRBJ2-5

DNA: TGTGCCAGCAGCTTAGGTATAGGCAGGACGGACTATGGCTACACCTTC
CDR3: CASSLGIGRTDYGYTF
V: TRBV7-2
size: few
D: -
J: TRBJ1-2

DNA: TGTGCCAGCAGCTTGGATGGTGGCACAGATACGCAGTATTTT
CDR3: CASSLDGGTDTQYF
V: TRBV5-1
size: many
D: -
J: TRBJ2-3

DNA: TGCGCCAGCAGCTTGGGATACGGGGACCTCACCGGGGAGCTGTTTTTT
CDR3: CASSLGYGDLTGELFF
V: TRBV5-1
size: many
D: -
J: TRBJ2-2

DNA: TGTGCCAGCAGCTTAAACCCGGGGGCGATAGACACCATATATTTT
CDR3: CASSLNPGAIDTIYF
V: TRBV7-2
size: few
D: -
J: TRBJ1-3

DNA: TGCGCCAGCAGCTTAACAGGGGATAGCAATCAGCCCCAGCATTTT
CDR3: CASSLTGDSNQPQHF
V: TRBV5-1
size: many
D: TRBD1
J: TRBJ1-5

DNA: TGTGCCAGCAGCTTGGATCCTAGCGGGACATTACACAATGAGCAGTTCTTC
CDR3: CASSLDPSGTLHNEQFF
V: TRBV5-6
size: many
D: TRBD2
J: TRBJ2-1

DNA: TGTGCCAGCAGTTCGCAATTCTACCGCGCCAATGAGCAGTTCTTC
CDR3: CASSSQFYRANEQFF
V: TRBV6-5
size: few
D: -
J: TRBJ2-1

DNA: TGCAGCGTATACACGGAAAACACTGAAGCTTTCTTT
CDR3: CSVYTENTEAFF
V: TRBV29-1
size: few
D: -
J: TRBJ1-1

DNA: TGCGCCAGCAGCTTGTTGGATTGGACCAGCTCTGGAAACACCATATATTTT
CDR3: CASSLLDWTSSGNTIYF
V: TRBV5-1
size: -
D: -
J: TRBJ1-3

DNA: TGCGCCAGCAGCCAAGTTCAGGGGGAACCAACTAATGAAAAACTGTTTTTT
CDR3: CASSQVQGEPTNEKLFF
V: TRBV4-1
size: few
D: TRBD1
J: TRBJ1-4

DNA: TGTGCCAGCAGCCCTCCCTCGGGACAGGGAAAAGAAAAACTGTTTTTT
CDR3: CASSPPSGQGKEKLFF
V: TRBV3-1
size: -
D: TRBD1
J: TRBJ1-4

DNA: TGCGCCAGCAGCACCGGGACAGATCTCTACGAGCAGTACTTC
CDR3: CASSTGTDLYEQYF
V: TRBV5-1
size: few
D: TRBD1
J: TRBJ2-7

DNA: TGCGCCAGCAGCCAAGTCAATGGACAGATCTATAATTCACCCCTCCACTTT
CDR3: CASSQVNGQIYNSPLHF
V: TRBV4-1
size: -
D: -
J: TRBJ1-6

DNA: TGTGCCAGCTCACAGGCTCGCGATACGCAGTATTTT
CDR3: CASSQARDTQYF
V: TRBV18
size: few
D: -
J: TRBJ2-3

DNA: TGTGCCAGCATATCGCAAGGACTCGGCTACACCTTC
CDR3: CASISQGLGYTF
V: TRBV6-5
size: -
D: -
J: TRBJ1-2

DNA: TGCAGTGCTAGCGAAGGGACTTTTTCCGGCTACACCTTC
CDR3: CSASEGTFSGYTF
V: TRBV20-1
size: many
D: -
J: TRBJ1-2